This T cell receptor beta chain was found in a study of T cell changes during pregnancy in multiple sclerosis. The protocol was immunoSEQ multiplex PCR, while the TCRdb copy is restricted to in-frame clones and leaves out a portion. The top ten clones hold 1.4% to 1.5% of a sample with 40,000 to 55,000 clones, approximately 87% of them seen once. Germline V lookup: CDR1 SEHNR, CDR2 FQNEAQ (reference sequence). V shed 3 bases and J shed 5 bases, with 16 bases lying between them. This CDR3 comprises 15 residues. The sample here was peripheral blood, taken in the first trimester of pregnancy. The chain joins TRBV7-9 to TRBJ1-2, with TRBD1 as a possible D gene (5 bases). This sequence was found in a female donor in good health, enrolled as a control in a pregnancy study. The CDR3 loop reads CASSFSPVGQYGYTF. In DNA form, the CDR3 reads TGTGCCAGCAGCTTCTCTCCGGTTGGACAATATGGCTACACCTTC.